These 15 T cell receptor beta chains were sequenced from one sample in a study of molecular identifiers for immune sequencing clone quantification. One entry per CDR3 protein, called by TCRdb with MiXCR from the PCR reads. Among approximately 630,000 distinct CDR3 sequences listed, about 25% were seen once. Specimen: naive CD8+ T cells from blood, with Jurkat cell RNA spiked in. Specified subset: FACS-sorted CD8+CD4-CCR7+CD45RA+ naive T cells. The source of these receptors is a human donor in good health. Some libraries in this study had Jurkat cell RNA spiked in.

This clonotype was found a few times. The rearrangement uses TRBV5-6 and TRBJ2-2, with 9 nucleotides matching TRBD1. CDR1 is SGHDT, CDR2 YYEEEE, per germline. V gave up 3 bases and J gave up 3 bases; unmatched junction bases: 6. This CDR3 is 16 amino acids long. Written as DNA, the CDR3 is TGTGCCAGCAGCTGGGGGACAGGGCTGCACACCGGGGAGCTGTTTTTT. Its protein is CASSWGTGLHTGELFF.

Comment on this clonotype: A read error may be the cause here, since a much bigger clone is one base away. V is TRBV7-2 and J is TRBJ2-7, with D perhaps TRBD1 or TRBD2 (7 bases each). Looked up from germline, CDR1 is SGHTA and CDR2 is FQGNSA. CDR3 length equals 14 residues. Here the CDR3 reads CAGSISQGGYEQYF. DNA of the CDR3: TGTGCCGGCAGCATTTCCCAGGGGGGGTACGAGCAGTACTTC.

The V gene is TRBV12-3 or TRBV12-4, the J gene TRBJ1-6; no firm D call. The CDR3 extends over 16 amino acids. Trimming removed 6 bases from V and 0 bases from J, with 12 bases in between. CDR3 nucleotide sequence: TGTGCCAGCAGCCCTGAAATTAGCTCCTATAATTCACCCCTCCACTTT. Its protein product is CASSPEISSYNSPLHF.

This clonotype came up a few times. The rearrangement links TRBV7-9 to TRBJ2-7, with D unresolved. Germline V CDR1 and CDR2: SEHNR, FQNEAQ (reference sequence). This CDR3 is 15 amino acids long. Deletions cut 1 base from V and 5 bases from J, with 15 bases between. The CDR3 loop reads CASSLGYTARDEQYF. CDR3 coding DNA: TGTGCCAGCAGCTTAGGATATACGGCCCGCGACGAGCAGTACTTC.

This clonotype was detected a few times. The junction does not match germline at one end; this may be a read error. The rearrangement links TRBV20-1 to TRBJ2-3, with TRBD2 identical over 8 bases. The CDR3 covers 14 residues. CDR1 and CDR2 from the germline V gene are DFQATT and SNEGSKA (reference sequence). The CDR3 DNA is TGCAGTGCTAGGGACGGGGGGGGCACAGATACGCAGTGTTTT. It encodes CSARDGGGTDTQCF.

This clonotype was seen at least ten times. V and J are TRBV5-1 and TRBJ2-7; TRBD1 agrees at 7 bases. This CDR3 is 14 amino acids long. Germline lookup yields CDR1 SGHRS and CDR2 YFSETQ. V trimming: 3 bases; J trimming: 3 bases; junction bases outside the gene matches: 6. CDR3 region: CASSSGGTFYEQYF. Here the CDR3 DNA reads TGCGCCAGCAGCTCAGGGGGTACATTCTACGAGCAGTACTTC.

A word on this clonotype: A much bigger clone sits one base away, suggesting this may be a read error. V and J are TRBV12-3 or TRBV12-4 and TRBJ2-3; D unclear. CDR3 length: 13 residues. The CDR3 here is CTSSPSFTDTQYF. Written as DNA, the CDR3 is TGTACCAGCAGCCCCTCCTTCACAGATACGCAGTATTTT.

This clonotype came up many times. The rearrangement links TRBV27 to TRBJ2-1; D possibly corresponds to TRBD1 (5 bases). The CDR3 runs 12 residues. CDR1 MNHEY and CDR2 SMNVEV come from the germline V gene (reference sequence). V lost 6 bases to trimming and J lost 4 bases, with 7 bases between them. CDR3 sequence (DNA): TGTGCCAGCAGAGGGGTATACAATGAGCAGTTCTTC. Amino acid sequence: CASRGVYNEQFF.

The rearrangement uses TRBV12-3 or TRBV12-4 and TRBJ2-7, with D perhaps matching TRBD1 or TRBD2 (6 bases each). V lost 6 bases to trimming and J lost 4 bases, with 19 bases between them. The CDR3 totals 15 residues. The DNA for the CDR3 is TGTGCCAGCAGCCCATTCGGAGGGGGAAATTACGAGCAGTACTTC. Translating it yields CASSPFGGGNYEQYF.

Worth noting for this clonotype: One junction end disagrees with the germline gene, perhaps due to a read error. The DNA for the CDR3 is TGTGCCGGCAGTTTTAGCGGGGAAGAGACCCAGTACTTC. This gives the protein CAGSFSGEETQYF. The chain has TRBV12-3 or TRBV12-4 and TRBJ2-5, with 8 nucleotides matching TRBD2. The CDR3 is 13 amino acids.

Worth noting for this clonotype: Just one base apart from a much larger clone, this may be a read error. The chain links TRBV5-1 to TRBJ2-7, with TRBD2 matching over 8 bases. From germline, CDR1 is SGHRS and CDR2 YFSETQ. The CDR3 is 15 residues long. V shed 2 bases and J 8 bases; nucleotides not matched to a gene: 12. The CDR3 DNA sequence: TGCGCCAGCAGCTTCACGCAGCGGGAGCTTGACAAGCAGTACTTC. This encodes CASSFTQRELDKQYF. The whole variable domain, remainder taken from reference TRBV5-1 and TRBJ2-7, is KAGVTQTPRYLIKTRGQQVTLSCSPISGHRSVSWYQQTPGQGLQFLFEYFSETQRNKGNFPGRFSGRQFSNSRSEMNVSTLELGDSALYLCASSFTQRELDKQYFGPGTRLTVT.

The chain employs TRBV28 and TRBJ1-5; D unresolved. Trimming stripped 0 bases from V and 4 bases from J, with 13 bases between. Germline assignment: CDR1 MDHEN and CDR2 SYDVKM. This CDR3 is built from 16 residues. CDR3 DNA sequence: TGTGCCAGCAGTTTATGGGCCCGAAGCCCTAATCAGCCCCAGCATTTT. Translating it yields CASSLWARSPNQPQHF.

A remark on this clonotype: A much larger clone sits a single nucleotide away, making a read error possible. This chain's CDR3 is CASIVGIWGNQPQHF. Here the CDR3 DNA reads TGTGCCAGCATCGTAGGTATTTGGGGGAATCAGCCCCAGCATTTT. This chain links TRBV7-9 with TRBJ1-5; tentative D call: TRBD1 (5 bases). The V gene's germline CDR1 is SEHNR and CDR2 FQNEAQ (reference sequence). The V end was cut by 7 bases, the J end by 4 bases, with 17 bases between. This CDR3 contains 15 residues.

In this sample, this clonotype turned up a few times. The chain recombines TRBV7-9 with TRBJ2-7; possible D gene TRBD2, 6 bases. The CDR3 spans 14 residues. Between the trimmed V and J ends, which lost 1 base and 1 base, there was a span of 8 bases. Germline V gene data show CDR1 as SEHNR and CDR2 as FQNEAQ (reference sequence). CDR3 protein: CASSLETRSYEQYF. Written as DNA, the CDR3 is TGTGCCAGCAGCTTAGAGACTAGGTCCTACGAGCAGTACTTC.

Ten or more counts support this clonotype. The J gene is TRBJ2-2, the V gene TRBV7-6; maybe TRBD1 (5 bases). CDR3 size: 16 residues. CDR1 is SGHVS and CDR2 is FNYEAQ in the germline V gene. Trimming removed 4 bases at V and 6 bases at J, with 18 bases between. CDR3 in amino acids: CASSSDTTGQAGELFF. CDR3 DNA: TGTGCCAGCAGCTCCGACACCACAGGCCAGGCCGGGGAGCTGTTTTTT.